Each of the 24 T cell receptor beta chains below was sequenced from the same sample in a study of CD8 T cells in Susac syndrome. RNA was extracted with the RNeasy kit, and a quantity of 0.5 to 1 ug was reverse transcribed using random hexamers. MiXCR was run by TCRdb on the immunoSEQ multiplex PCR reads, yielding one entry per CDR3 protein. The table shows around 200,000 distinct CDR3 sequences, with roughly 96% occurring only once. Sequences were obtained from CD4+ T cells from PBMCs. The receptors come from a human donor in good health.

V is TRBV6-5 and J is TRBJ2-7, with D possibly being TRBD2 (7 bases). The CDR3 contains 19 residues. Germline assignment: CDR1 MNHEY and CDR2 SVGAGI. Trimming took 2 bases from V and 2 from J, leaving 25 bases between them. CDR3 bases: TGTGCCAGCAGTTACCCAATTCGGGGGGCGGGAGAATTACCCTACGAGCAGTACGTC. Amino acids: CASSYPIRGAGELPYEQYV.

The chain links TRBV28 to TRBJ2-7; 11 bases line up with TRBD2. This CDR3 spans 16 amino acids. The germline V gene encodes CDR1 MDHEN and CDR2 SYDVKM. Trimming removed 5 bases from V and 0 bases from J; junction bases left unmatched: 6. CDR3 sequence: CASSDPSGRYSYEQYV. In DNA, the CDR3 is TGTGCCAGCAGTGACCCTAGCGGGAGGTACTCCTACGAGCAGTACGTC.

The chain uses TRBV20-1 and TRBJ2-7; D possibly corresponds to TRBD1 (7 bases). Germline V gene data show CDR1 as DFQATT and CDR2 as SNEGSKA (reference sequence). There are 11 residues in the CDR3. The CDR3 here is CSAGQTYEQYV. For the CDR3, the DNA is TGCAGCGCGGGACAGACCTACGAGCAGTACGTC.

The chain joins TRBV5-1 to TRBJ2-3; tentatively, D is TRBD1 or TRBD2 (5 bases each). CDR3 length equals 13 residues. V was cut by 6 bases and J by 6 bases, with 14 bases left in between. The germline V gene has CDR1 SGHRS and CDR2 YFSETQ. The CDR3 sequence: CASNQDGTDTQYF. The CDR3, as DNA: TGCGCCAGCAACCAGGACGGGACGGATACGCAGTATTTT.

This chain joins TRBV10-1 and TRBJ2-2; D remains ambiguous. CDR1 and CDR2 (germline): WNHNN, SYGVQD (reference sequence). The V gene lost 4 bases and the J gene lost 2 bases, with 8 bases spanning the gap. The CDR3 totals 14 residues. CDR3 nucleotides: TGCGCCAGCAGTGCGGTATTTAACACCGGGGAGCTGTTTTTT. It yields the protein CASSAVFNTGELFF.

The V and J genes are TRBV29-1 and TRBJ2-1, with D possibly matching TRBD1 (6 bases). Germline assignment: CDR1 SQVTM and CDR2 ANQGSEA. V was trimmed by 5 bases and J by 5 bases, leaving 16 bases between them. This CDR3 has 14 amino acids. The chain's CDR3 is CSVKNRALHNEQFF. The CDR3 DNA is TGCAGCGTTAAAAACAGGGCCCTCCACAATGAGCAGTTCTTC.

CDR3 DNA: TGTGCCAGTACCTGGGGGAGAAGCTCCTACGAGCAGTACTTC. This sequence encodes CASTWGRSSYEQYF. This chain uses TRBV19 with TRBJ2-7; D assignment may be TRBD1 or TRBD2 (5 bases each). CDR1 is LNHDA, CDR2 SQIVND, per germline (reference sequence). Trimming took off 7 bases at V and 0 bases at J, with 13 bases between the two ends. CDR3 size: 14 residues.

The chain has TRBV2 and TRBJ1-1, with no clear D. The length of the CDR3 is 11 residues. The V gene lost 2 bases and the J gene lost 7 bases, with 5 bases spanning the gap. Germline V lookup: CDR1 SNHLY, CDR2 FYNNEI. CDR3 protein: CASSENGEAFF. CDR3 DNA: TGTGCCAGCAGTGAAAACGGTGAAGCTTTCTTT.

V gene TRBV20-1 combines with J gene TRBJ1-2, with 9 bases lining up with TRBD1. Germline values: CDR1 DFQATT, CDR2 SNEGSKA (reference sequence). The CDR3 totals 13 residues. Germline trimming cut 3 bases from V and 2 bases from J; bases unmatched to any gene: 1. The CDR3 is CSASDRGNYGYTF. The CDR3, as DNA: TGCAGTGCTAGCGACAGGGGGAACTATGGCTACACCTTC.

The chain is built from TRBV2 and TRBJ1-2; D not resolved. The V and J ends lost 11 bases and 10 bases respectively, with 8 bases between them. The CDR3 has 8 amino acids. Germline V gives CDR1 SNHLY, CDR2 FYNNEI. The CDR3 spells CAAWPYTF. The CDR3 DNA is TGTGCCGCCTGGCCCTACACCTTC. Supplemented by reference TRBV2 and TRBJ1-2, the full variable domain reads EPEVTQTPSHQVTQMGQEVILRCVPISNHLYFYWYRQILGQKVEFLVSFYNNEISEKSEIFDDQFSVERPDGSNFTLKIRSTKLEDSAMYFCAAWPYTFGSGTRLTVV.

The CDR3 nucleotides read TGCAGTGCTAGAACGGGTGGGGACCCCAGAGAGACCCAGTACTTC. Encoded protein: CSARTGGDPRETQYF. The chain is built from TRBV20-1 and TRBJ2-5, with D perhaps assigned TRBD1 or TRBD2 (5 bases each). Germline V CDR1 and CDR2: DFQATT, SNEGSKA (reference sequence). This CDR3 is built from 15 residues. V was pared by 2 bases and J by 4 bases, with 17 bases between.

The rearrangement joins TRBV3-1 to TRBJ1-2; perhaps TRBD1 as D (5 bases). The CDR3 extends over 16 amino acids. Germline assignment: CDR1 LGHDT and CDR2 YNNKEL (reference sequence). Trimming removed 0 bases from V and 4 bases from J, with 15 bases in between. The CDR3: CASSQDLPGTGYGYTF. CDR3 DNA: TGTGCCAGCAGCCAAGATCTTCCAGGGACGGGCTATGGCTACACCTTC.

This clonotype was picked up one time. This chain links TRBV20-1 with TRBJ1-5, with 7 nucleotides matching TRBD1. This CDR3 region has 16 residues. Trimming at V came to 5 bases and at J to 2 bases, leaving 12 bases not matched to a gene. The V gene's germline CDR1 is DFQATT and CDR2 SNEGSKA (reference sequence). The CDR3 nucleotides read TGCAGTGCTGACTCCCAGGGGGGATCGGGCAATCAGCCCCAGCATTTT. Translating it yields CSADSQGGSGNQPQHF.

The chain has TRBV29-1 and TRBJ2-5; the D gene is possibly TRBD1 (5 bases). CDR1 is SQVTM and CDR2 is ANQGSEA in the germline V gene. Deletions cut 4 bases from V and 1 base from J, with 7 bases between. There are 12 residues in the CDR3. CDR3 sequence: CSVGQPQETQYF. The CDR3 DNA reads as TGCAGCGTTGGACAGCCCCAAGAGACCCAGTACTTC. Full variable domain (outside the CDR3, taken from reference TRBV29-1 and TRBJ2-5): SAVISQKPSRDICQRGTSLTIQCQVDSQVTMMFWYRQQPGQSLTLIATANQGSEATYESGFVIDKFPISRPNLTFSTLTVSNMSPEDSSIYLCSVGQPQETQYFGPGTRLLVL.

The rearrangement uses TRBV9 and TRBJ1-2; a possible D gene is TRBD1 (6 bases). The length of the CDR3 is 14 residues. CDR1 is SGDLS, CDR2 YYNGEE, per germline. V shed 4 bases and J shed 0 bases, with 10 bases lying between them. In DNA, the CDR3 is TGTGCCAGCAGCCTCCGGGACACTAACTATGGCTACACCTTC. It encodes CASSLRDTNYGYTF.

CDR3 protein: CASSVGQGGGTEAFF. For the CDR3, the DNA is TGTGCCAGCAGCGTGGGACAGGGTGGGGGCACTGAAGCTTTCTTT. The rearrangement links TRBV9 to TRBJ1-1, with 9 bases lining up with TRBD1. Germline CDR1 is SGDLS and CDR2 is YYNGEE. The CDR3 extends over 15 amino acids. Trimming cost V 2 bases and J 4 bases; bases outside gene matches: 6.

V gene TRBV20-1 combines with J gene TRBJ2-1; 8 nucleotides line up with TRBD2. CDR3 size: 13 residues. Germline V CDR1 and CDR2: DFQATT, SNEGSKA (reference sequence). The CDR3 region is CVLVGGADNEQFF. The CDR3 DNA reads as TGCGTACTGGTCGGGGGGGCGGACAATGAGCAGTTCTTC.

The chain combines TRBV9 with TRBJ2-4; 8 bases line up with TRBD2. After removal of 2 bases from V and 7 bases from J, the junction contained 5 bases not matched to a gene. This CDR3 is 14 amino acids long. The germline gives CDR1 SGDLS, CDR2 YYNGEE. The CDR3 reads CASSVGTSANIQYF. Written as DNA, the CDR3 is TGTGCCAGCAGCGTCGGGACTAGTGCGAACATTCAGTACTTC.

This chain joins TRBV29-1 and TRBJ1-2; maybe TRBD1 (6 bases). With 4 bases removed from V and 3 bases from J, the gap between germline ends came to 9 bases. CDR1 is SQVTM and CDR2 is ANQGSEA in the germline V gene. The CDR3 is made up of 12 amino acids. Here the CDR3 reads CSVGGGHYGYTF. CDR3 bases: TGCAGCGTTGGTGGGGGCCACTATGGCTACACCTTC.

The CDR3 protein is CSARGSPGLAGGGDTQYF. The CDR3 coding sequence is TGCAGTGCTAGAGGTTCTCCGGGACTAGCGGGAGGAGGGGATACGCAGTATTTT. The chain has TRBV20-1 and TRBJ2-3, with TRBD2 identical over 15 bases. Germline loops: CDR1 DFQATT, CDR2 SNEGSKA (reference sequence). The V and J ends lost 1 base and 6 bases, in that order; junction bases with no gene match: 11. The CDR3 runs 18 residues.

The chain uses TRBV27 and TRBJ2-4, with D perhaps matching TRBD1 or TRBD2 (7 bases each). The CDR3 consists of 15 residues. V was shortened by 5 bases and J by 6 bases, with 17 bases between the two germline ends. From germline, CDR1 is MNHEY and CDR2 SMNVEV (reference sequence). The CDR3 DNA follows: TGTGCCAGCAGTGGACCCAGGGGGGGCAGAAACATTCAGTACTTC. This encodes CASSGPRGGRNIQYF.

This clonotype was counted between two and nine times. V and J are TRBV24-1 and TRBJ1-5; D not resolved. The CDR3 length is 12 residues. Germline CDR1 KGHDR, CDR2 SFDVKD. The V end was cut by 3 bases, the J end by 4 bases, with 3 bases between. The CDR3 DNA reads TGTGCCACCAGTGATCCTAATCAGCCCCAGCATTTT. It translates to CATSDPNQPQHF.

The rearrangement uses TRBV4-1 and TRBJ2-1, with D perhaps matching TRBD2 (6 bases). Trimming shortened V by 4 bases and J by 0 bases, and 10 bases separated the two germline ends. Looked up from germline, CDR1 is MGHRA and CDR2 is YSYEKL. There are 15 residues in the CDR3. CDR3 nucleotide sequence: TGCGCCAGCAGCCGGGACGGGAGCTCCTACAATGAGCAGTTCTTC. Translation: CASSRDGSSYNEQFF.

The V gene is TRBV4-3, the J gene TRBJ1-2; 8 bases match TRBD1. V was pared by 0 bases and J by 5 bases, with 11 bases of the junction left unmatched. The CDR3 runs to 17 residues. The V gene's germline CDR1 is LGHNA and CDR2 YSLEER. This CDR3 reads CASSQDAGQGLDYGYTF. The CDR3 region has the DNA TGCGCCAGCAGCCAAGATGCAGGACAGGGCCTAGATTATGGCTACACCTTC.